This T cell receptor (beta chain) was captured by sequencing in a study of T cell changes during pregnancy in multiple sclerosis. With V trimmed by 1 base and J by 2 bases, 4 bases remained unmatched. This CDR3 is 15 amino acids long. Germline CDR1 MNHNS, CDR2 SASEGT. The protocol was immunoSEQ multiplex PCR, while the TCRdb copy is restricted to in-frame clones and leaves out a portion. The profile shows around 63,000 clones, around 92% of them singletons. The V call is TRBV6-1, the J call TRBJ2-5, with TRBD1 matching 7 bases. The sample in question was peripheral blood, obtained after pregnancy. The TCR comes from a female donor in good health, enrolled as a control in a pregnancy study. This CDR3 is CASSEEGTEQETQYF. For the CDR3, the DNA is TGTGCCAGCAGTGAAGAAGGGACAGAACAAGAGACCCAGTACTTC.